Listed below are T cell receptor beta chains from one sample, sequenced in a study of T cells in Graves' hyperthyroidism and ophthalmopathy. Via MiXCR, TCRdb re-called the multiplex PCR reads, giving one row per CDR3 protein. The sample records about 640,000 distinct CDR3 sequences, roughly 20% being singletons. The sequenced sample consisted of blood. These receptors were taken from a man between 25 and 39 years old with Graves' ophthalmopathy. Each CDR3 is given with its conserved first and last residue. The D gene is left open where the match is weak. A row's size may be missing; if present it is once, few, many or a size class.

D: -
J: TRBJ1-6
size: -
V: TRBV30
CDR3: CAWLDSYNSPLHF
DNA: TGTGCCTGGCTGGACTCCTATAATTCACCCCTCCACTTT

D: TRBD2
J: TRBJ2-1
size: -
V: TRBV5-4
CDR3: CASSLLAGGVNEQFF
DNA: TGTGCCAGCAGCTTGCTAGCGGGAGGAGTAAATGAGCAGTTCTTC

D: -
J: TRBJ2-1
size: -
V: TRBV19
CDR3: CASSNPEERNYNEQFF
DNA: TGTGCCAGTAGTAACCCCGAGGAGCGGAACTACAATGAGCAGTTCTTC

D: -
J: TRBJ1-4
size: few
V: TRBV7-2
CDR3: CASRGDEKLFF
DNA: TGTGCCAGCAGAGGGGACGAAAAACTGTTTTTT

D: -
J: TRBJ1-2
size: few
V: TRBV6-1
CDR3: CASSPGNMIYGYTF
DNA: TGTGCCAGCAGCCCCGGGAACATGATATATGGCTACACCTTC

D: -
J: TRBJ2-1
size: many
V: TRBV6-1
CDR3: CASSRGGEQFF
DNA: TGTGCCAGCAGTCGAGGTGGTGAGCAGTTCTTC

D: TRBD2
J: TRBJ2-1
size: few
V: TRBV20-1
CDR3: CSALPGTSRYNEQFF
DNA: TGCAGTGCGCTGCCCGGGACTAGCAGATACAATGAGCAGTTCTTC

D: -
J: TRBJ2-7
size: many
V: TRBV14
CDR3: CASSQGPARSYEQYF
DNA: TGTGCCAGCAGCCAAGGCCCAGCGAGGTCCTACGAGCAGTACTTC

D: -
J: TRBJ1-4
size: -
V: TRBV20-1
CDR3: CSVLKAGANPWSEKLFF
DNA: TGCAGTGTCCTAAAGGCAGGGGCCAACCCTTGGAGTGAAAAACTGTTTTTT

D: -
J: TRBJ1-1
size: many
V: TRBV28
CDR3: CASSFRTEAFF
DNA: TGTGCCAGCAGTTTTCGGACAGAAGCTTTCTTT

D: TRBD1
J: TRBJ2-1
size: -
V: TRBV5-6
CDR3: CASSFKDTGVDEQFF
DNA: TGTGCCAGCAGCTTTAAGGACACAGGGGTCGATGAGCAGTTCTTC

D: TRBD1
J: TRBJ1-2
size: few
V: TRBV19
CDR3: CASSFGTVNGYTF
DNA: TGTGCCAGTAGTTTTGGGACAGTTAATGGCTACACCTTC

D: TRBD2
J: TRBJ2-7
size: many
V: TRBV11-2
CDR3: CATGGGTASYEQYF
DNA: TGTGCCACGGGGGGGGGTACTGCATCCTACGAGCAGTACTTC

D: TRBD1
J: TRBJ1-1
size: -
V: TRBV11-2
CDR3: CASSSPRTGAEAFF
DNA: TGTGCCAGCAGCTCCCCTCGGACAGGCGCGGAAGCTTTCTTT

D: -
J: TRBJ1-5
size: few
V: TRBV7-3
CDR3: CASSRGGDISNQPQHF
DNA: TGTGCCAGCAGCAGGGGGGGAGACATTAGCAATCAGCCCCAGCATTTT

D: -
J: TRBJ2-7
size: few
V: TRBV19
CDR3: CASISSGSNEQYF
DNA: TGTGCCAGTATTAGCAGCGGGTCGAACGAGCAGTACTTC

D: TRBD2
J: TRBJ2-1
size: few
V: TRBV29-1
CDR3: CSGGGTSGRANEQFF
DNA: TGCAGCGGAGGGGGGACTAGCGGGAGGGCCAATGAGCAGTTCTTC

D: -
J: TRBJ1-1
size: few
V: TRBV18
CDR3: CASSPSWGTSNTEAFF
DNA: TGTGCCAGCTCTCCCTCGTGGGGGACATCGAACACTGAAGCTTTCTTT

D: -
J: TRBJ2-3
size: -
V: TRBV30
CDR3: CACTRGVFTDTQYF
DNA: TGTGCCTGTACCCGAGGGGTCTTCACAGATACGCAGTATTTT

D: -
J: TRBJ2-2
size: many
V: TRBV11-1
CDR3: CASHKLNTGELFF
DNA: TGTGCCAGCCACAAGCTGAACACCGGGGAGCTGTTTTTT

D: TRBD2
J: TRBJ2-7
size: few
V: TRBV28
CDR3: CASSSIPGLASYEQYF
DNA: TGTGCCAGCAGTTCGATCCCGGGACTAGCGAGCTACGAGCAGTACTTC

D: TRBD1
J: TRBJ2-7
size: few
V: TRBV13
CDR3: CASRTGQGIYEQYF
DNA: TGTGCCAGCAGGACGGGACAGGGGATCTACGAGCAGTACTTC

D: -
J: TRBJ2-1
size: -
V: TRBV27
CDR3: CASCGGLGNEQFF
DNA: TGTGCCAGCTGCGGAGGTTTAGGGAATGAGCAGTTCTTC

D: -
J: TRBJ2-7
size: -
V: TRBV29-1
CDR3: CSVSPAPYEQYF
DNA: TGCAGCGTCTCTCCTGCACCCTACGAGCAGTACTTC

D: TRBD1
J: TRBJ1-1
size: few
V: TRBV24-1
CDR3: CATSDFDPDRALVNTEAFF
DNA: TGTGCCACCAGTGATTTCGATCCTGACAGGGCGCTTGTGAACACTGAAGCTTTCTTT

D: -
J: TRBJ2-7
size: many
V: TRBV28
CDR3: CASTTSSYEQYF
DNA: TGTGCCAGCACGACTAGCTCCTACGAGCAGTACTTC